These T cell receptor beta chains were read from a single sample in a study of neurological immune-mediated disorders. In TCRdb, the 5' RACE reads were re-called with MiXCR into one record per CDR3 protein. The sample gives tens of thousands of distinct CDR3 sequences, around 24% of which show up once; 4.6% is in the top ten. Sequenced input: PBMCs. These receptors were taken from a man in his 60s with HTLV-1-associated myelopathy (HAM/TSP). CDR3s include the opening cysteine and the closing phenylalanine or tryptophan. A D gene is named only where the DNA matches it firmly. Clone size is stated in some rows and not others, as once, few, many or a class when expanded.

v_call	j_call	clone_size	d_call	cdr3_nt	cdr3_aa
TRBV25-1	TRBJ1-6	few	.	TGTGCCAGCAGTGACCGGGGGAGGGGACGTAATTCACCCCTCCACTTT	CASSDRGRGRNSPLHF
TRBV7-9	TRBJ2-1	many	TRBD2	TGTGCCAGCAGCCCCGGGACTAGCGGAAGAGATGAGCAGTTCTTC	CASSPGTSGRDEQFF
TRBV20-1	TRBJ1-1	many	.	TGCAGTGCTAGAGCCACTGAAGCTTTCTTT	CSARATEAFF
TRBV20-1	TRBJ2-1	.	.	TGCAGTGCTAGCGGTAGCTCCTACAATGAGCAGTTCTTC	CSASGSSYNEQFF
TRBV20-1	TRBJ2-3	once	TRBD2	TGCAGTGTCGGGGGGGGCGGAGCCACTAGCACAGATACGCAGTATTTT	CSVGGGGATSTDTQYF
TRBV27	TRBJ1-1	many	.	TGTGCCAGCAGTTCATTACAGGGGAACACTGAAGCTTTCTTT	CASSSLQGNTEAFF
TRBV5-1	TRBJ2-1	.	TRBD2	TGCGCCAGCAGCTCTGGACTAGCGGGAGACAATGAGCAGTTCTTC	CASSSGLAGDNEQFF
TRBV25-1	TRBJ2-7	many	TRBD2	TGTGCCAGCAGTCAACCCGGGACTAGCAAAGTGCACGAGCAGTACTTC	CASSQPGTSKVHEQYF
TRBV10-3	TRBJ2-5	many	.	TGTGCCATCAGCCAGGGATTACAAGAGACCCAGTACTTC	CAISQGLQETQYF
TRBV7-9	TRBJ2-1	many	TRBD2	TGTGCCAGCAGTTTGACTAGCGGGAGGGCCTGGAATGAGCAGTTCTTC	CASSLTSGRAWNEQFF
TRBV5-1	TRBJ2-3	many	TRBD2	TGCGCCAGCAGCAAGAGCGGGACTAGCGGAGCTTACACAGATACGCAGTATTTT	CASSKSGTSGAYTDTQYF
TRBV12-3/TRBV12-4	TRBJ2-1	many	TRBD2	TGTGCCAGCAGTTTATTGGCTAGCGGGGGTGAGCAGTTCTTC	CASSLLASGGEQFF
TRBV11-2	TRBJ2-7	many	.	TGTGCCAGCAGCTTACAGGGCGGCGAGCAGTACTTC	CASSLQGGEQYF
TRBV4-1	TRBJ1-2	many	.	TGCGCCAGCAGCCAAGGACAGTCCCGAATCTGGGGCTACACCTTC	CASSQGQSRIWGYTF
TRBV18	TRBJ1-2	many	TRBD1	TGTGCCAGCTCACCAGGGACAGGGTTTAACTATGGCTACACCTTC	CASSPGTGFNYGYTF
TRBV5-1	TRBJ1-1	.	.	TGCGCCAGCAGCCCGTGGAGGGTCATGAACACTGAAGCTTTCTTT	CASSPWRVMNTEAFF
TRBV6-5	TRBJ1-6	many	.	TGTGCCAGCAAGCAGGGGAATTCACCCCTCCACTTT	CASKQGNSPLHF
TRBV18	TRBJ2-7	many	TRBD2	TGTGCCAGCTCACCCTATTCTAGCGGGAGCTCCTACGAGCAGTACTTC	CASSPYSSGSSYEQYF
TRBV6-1	TRBJ1-5	.	.	TGTGCCAGCAGTGAAACGGTAGACCAGCCCCAGCATTTT	CASSETVDQPQHF
TRBV7-3	TRBJ1-4	many	.	TGTGCCAGCAGCTTAAATCGTAATGAAAAACTGTTTTTT	CASSLNRNEKLFF
TRBV5-1	TRBJ1-2	many	TRBD1	TGCGCCAGCAGCTCCGGGACAGGGGGCTTTGGCTACACCTTC	CASSSGTGGFGYTF
TRBV12-3/TRBV12-4	TRBJ1-1	many	.	TGTGCCAGCAGTCACAGTGGAACTGAAGCTTTCTTT	CASSHSGTEAFF